This record looks at one TCR beta chain sequence and its context. Its antigen remains unidentified. Other DNA sequences of this sample code for an identical CDR3. The data derive from a study of cytotoxic CD8 clonotypes in ibrutinib-treated CLL. Some clones are missing from TCRdb's copy, which holds only in-frame ones; the method was immunoSEQ multiplex PCR. This table has some 70,000 clones, about nine tenths appearing once. Study outcomes and limitations: Lymph node repertoires were not studied, and sampling times were unmatched.

Trimming removed 5 bases from V and 1 base from J, with 11 bases in between. The germline V gene encodes CDR1 WSHSY and CDR2 SAAADI. The CDR3 runs to 14 residues. This sequence was found in a human donor with chronic lymphocytic leukemia. V usage is TRBV10-2 and J usage is TRBJ1-1; D remains unclear. The sequencing used PBMCs, collected after 12 months of ibrutinib treatment. CDR3 sequence reads: CASSQPRQNTEAFF. CDR3 DNA sequence: TGCGCCAGCAGTCAGCCGCGTCAGAACACTGAAGCTTTCTTT.